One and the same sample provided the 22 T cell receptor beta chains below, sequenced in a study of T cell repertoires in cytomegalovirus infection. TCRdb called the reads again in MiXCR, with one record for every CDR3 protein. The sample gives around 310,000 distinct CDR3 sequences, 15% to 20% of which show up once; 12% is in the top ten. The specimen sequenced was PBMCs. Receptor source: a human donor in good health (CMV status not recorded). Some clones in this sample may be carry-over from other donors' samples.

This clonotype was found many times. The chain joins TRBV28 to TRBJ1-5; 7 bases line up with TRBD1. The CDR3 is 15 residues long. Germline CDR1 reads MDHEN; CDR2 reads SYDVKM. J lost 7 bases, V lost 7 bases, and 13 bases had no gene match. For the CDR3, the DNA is TGTGCCAGCACCCTGGGACAGAGCTATGGACAGCCCCAGCATTTT. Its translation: CASTLGQSYGQPQHF.

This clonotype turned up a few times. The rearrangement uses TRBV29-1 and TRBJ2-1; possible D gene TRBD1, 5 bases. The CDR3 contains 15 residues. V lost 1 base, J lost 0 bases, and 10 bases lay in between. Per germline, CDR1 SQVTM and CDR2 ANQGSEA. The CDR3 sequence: CSVEGTSVSYNEQFF. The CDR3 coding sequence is TGCAGCGTTGAAGGGACATCCGTCTCCTACAATGAGCAGTTCTTC.

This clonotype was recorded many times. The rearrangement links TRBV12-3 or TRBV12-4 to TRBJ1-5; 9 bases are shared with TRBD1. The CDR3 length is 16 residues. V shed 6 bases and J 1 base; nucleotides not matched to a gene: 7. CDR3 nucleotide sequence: TGTGCCAGCAGCCCGGTTGACAGGGGGAGCAATCAGCCCCAGCATTTT. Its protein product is CASSPVDRGSNQPQHF.

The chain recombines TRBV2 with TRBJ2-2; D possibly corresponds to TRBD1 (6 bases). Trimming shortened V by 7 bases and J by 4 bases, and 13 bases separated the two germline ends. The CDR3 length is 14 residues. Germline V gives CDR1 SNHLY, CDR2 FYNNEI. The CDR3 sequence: CASKPQGSTGELFF. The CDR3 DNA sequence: TGTGCCAGCAAACCCCAGGGGAGCACCGGGGAGCTGTTTTTT.

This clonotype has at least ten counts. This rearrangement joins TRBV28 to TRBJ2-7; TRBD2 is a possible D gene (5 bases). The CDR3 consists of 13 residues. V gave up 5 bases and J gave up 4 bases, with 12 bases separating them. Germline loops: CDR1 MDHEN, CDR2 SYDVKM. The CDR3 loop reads CASSAAPGYEQYF. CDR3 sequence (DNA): TGTGCCAGCAGTGCGGCCCCGGGGTACGAGCAGTACTTC.

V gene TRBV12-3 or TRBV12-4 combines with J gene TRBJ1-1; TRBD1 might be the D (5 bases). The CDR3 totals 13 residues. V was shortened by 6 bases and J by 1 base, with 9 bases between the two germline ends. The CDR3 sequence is CASRGGRNTEAFF. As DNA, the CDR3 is TGTGCCAGCAGGGGGGGACGGAACACTGAAGCTTTCTTT.

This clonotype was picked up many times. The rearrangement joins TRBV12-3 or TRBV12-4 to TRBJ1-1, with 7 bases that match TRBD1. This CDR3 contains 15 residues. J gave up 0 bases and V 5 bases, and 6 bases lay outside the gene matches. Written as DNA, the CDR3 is TGTGCCAGCAGTCCCTCCGGGACAGTGAACACTGAAGCTTTCTTT. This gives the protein CASSPSGTVNTEAFF.

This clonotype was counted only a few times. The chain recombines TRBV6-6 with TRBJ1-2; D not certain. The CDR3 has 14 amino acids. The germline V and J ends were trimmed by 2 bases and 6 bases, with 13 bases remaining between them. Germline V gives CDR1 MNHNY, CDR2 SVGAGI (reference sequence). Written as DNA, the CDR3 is TGTGCCAGCAGTTACGGACGGTGGGAGAATGGCTACACCTTC. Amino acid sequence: CASSYGRWENGYTF.

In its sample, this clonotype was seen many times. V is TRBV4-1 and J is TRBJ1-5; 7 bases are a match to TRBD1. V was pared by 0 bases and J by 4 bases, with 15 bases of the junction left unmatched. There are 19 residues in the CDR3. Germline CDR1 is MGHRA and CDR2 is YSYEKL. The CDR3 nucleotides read TGCGCCAGCAGCCAAGATTTTATACTCCGGGACAGAGAGAATCAGCCCCAGCATTTT. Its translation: CASSQDFILRDRENQPQHF.

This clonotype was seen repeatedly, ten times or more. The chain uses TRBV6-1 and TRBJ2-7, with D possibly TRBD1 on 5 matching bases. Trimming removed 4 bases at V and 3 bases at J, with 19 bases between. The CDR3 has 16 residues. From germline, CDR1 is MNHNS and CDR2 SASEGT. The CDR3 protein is CASSVADSRSVYEQYF. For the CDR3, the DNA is TGTGCCAGCAGTGTAGCAGACAGCCGTTCAGTCTACGAGCAGTACTTC.

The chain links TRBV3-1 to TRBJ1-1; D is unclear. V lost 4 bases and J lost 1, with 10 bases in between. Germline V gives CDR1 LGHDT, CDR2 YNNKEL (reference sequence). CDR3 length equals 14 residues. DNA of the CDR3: TGTGCCAGCAGCCTTTTATGGGGGAACACTGAAGCTTTCTTT. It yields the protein CASSLLWGNTEAFF.

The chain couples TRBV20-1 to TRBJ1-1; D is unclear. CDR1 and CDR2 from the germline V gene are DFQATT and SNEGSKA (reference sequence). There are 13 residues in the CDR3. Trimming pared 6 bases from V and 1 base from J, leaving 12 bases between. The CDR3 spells CSAFRQANTEAFF. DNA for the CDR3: TGCAGTGCCTTCCGGCAGGCGAACACTGAAGCTTTCTTT.

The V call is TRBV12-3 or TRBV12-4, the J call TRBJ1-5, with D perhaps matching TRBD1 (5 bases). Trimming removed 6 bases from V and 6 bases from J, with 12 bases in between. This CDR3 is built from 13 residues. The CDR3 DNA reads TGTGCCAGCAGCCCAAGGGGTAGTCAGCCCCAGCATTTT. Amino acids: CASSPRGSQPQHF.

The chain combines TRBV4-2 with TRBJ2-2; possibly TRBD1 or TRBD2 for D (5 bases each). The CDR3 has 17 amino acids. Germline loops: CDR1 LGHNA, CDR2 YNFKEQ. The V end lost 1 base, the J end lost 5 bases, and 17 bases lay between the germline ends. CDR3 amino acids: CASSQGGGLSPTGELFF. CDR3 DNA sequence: TGTGCCAGCAGCCAAGGGGGCGGACTCTCCCCGACCGGGGAGCTGTTTTTT.

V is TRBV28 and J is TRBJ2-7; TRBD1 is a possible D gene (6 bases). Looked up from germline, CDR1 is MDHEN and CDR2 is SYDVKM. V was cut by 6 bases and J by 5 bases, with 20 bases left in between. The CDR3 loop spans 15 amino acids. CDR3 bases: TGTGCCAGCAGCGCCCCAGGGGTTGGGTTCAACGAGCAGTACTTC. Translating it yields CASSAPGVGFNEQYF.

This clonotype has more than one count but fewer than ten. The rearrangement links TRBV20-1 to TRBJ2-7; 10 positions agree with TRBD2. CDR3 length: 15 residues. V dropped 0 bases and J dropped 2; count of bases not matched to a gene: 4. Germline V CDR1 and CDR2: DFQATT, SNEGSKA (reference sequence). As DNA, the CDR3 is TGCAGTGCTAGAGATCCCAGCGGGGGGGCCTACGAGCAGTACTTC. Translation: CSARDPSGGAYEQYF.

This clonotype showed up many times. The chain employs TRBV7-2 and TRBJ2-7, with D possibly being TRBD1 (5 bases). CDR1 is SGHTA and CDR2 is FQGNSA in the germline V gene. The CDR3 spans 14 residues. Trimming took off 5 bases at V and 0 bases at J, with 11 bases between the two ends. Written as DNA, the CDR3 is TGTGCCAGCAGCCCGAGACAGATCTCCTACGAGCAGTACTTC. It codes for CASSPRQISYEQYF.

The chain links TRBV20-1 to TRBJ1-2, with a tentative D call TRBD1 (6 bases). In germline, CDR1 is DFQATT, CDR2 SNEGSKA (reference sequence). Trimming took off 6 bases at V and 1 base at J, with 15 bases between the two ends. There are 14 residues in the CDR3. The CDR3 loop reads CSAPWGAVNYGYTF. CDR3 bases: TGCAGTGCCCCCTGGGGGGCGGTTAACTATGGCTACACCTTC.

CDR3 DNA: TGTGCCAGCACAATAGGTGGGGGCCGGCAGCCCCAGCATTTT. Translating gives CASTIGGGRQPQHF. This rearrangement joins TRBV28 to TRBJ1-5, with a possible D match to TRBD1 (6 bases). Deletions cut 7 bases from V and 7 bases from J, with 17 bases between. CDR1 is MDHEN, CDR2 SYDVKM, per germline. The CDR3 loop spans 14 amino acids.

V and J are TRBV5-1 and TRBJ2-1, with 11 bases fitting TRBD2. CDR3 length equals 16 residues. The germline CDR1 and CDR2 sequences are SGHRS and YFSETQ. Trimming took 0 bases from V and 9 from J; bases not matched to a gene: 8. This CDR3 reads CASSLGLAGGHSEQFF. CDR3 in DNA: TGCGCCAGCAGCTTGGGTCTAGCGGGGGGCCATAGTGAGCAGTTCTTC.

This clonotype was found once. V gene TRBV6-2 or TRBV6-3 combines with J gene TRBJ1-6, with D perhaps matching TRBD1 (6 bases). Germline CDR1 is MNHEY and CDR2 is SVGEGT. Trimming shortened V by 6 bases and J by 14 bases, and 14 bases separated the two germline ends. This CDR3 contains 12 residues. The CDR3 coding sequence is TGTGCCAGCAGGGACAGTGTAAGAACCCTCCACTTT. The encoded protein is CASRDSVRTLHF.

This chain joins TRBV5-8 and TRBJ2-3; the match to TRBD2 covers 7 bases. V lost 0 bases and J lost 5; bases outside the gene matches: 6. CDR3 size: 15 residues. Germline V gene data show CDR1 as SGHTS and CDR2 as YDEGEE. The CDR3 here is CASSLDGGIKDTQYF. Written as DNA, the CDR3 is TGTGCCAGCAGCTTGGACGGGGGGATAAAAGATACGCAGTATTTT.